A selection of T cell receptor beta chains follows, all from one sample in a study of control samples from healthy donors and cancer patients. TCRdb's copy holds only in-frame clones and misses some; the assay was immunoSEQ multiplex PCR. The sample has 120,000 to 150,000 clones; 85% to 95% are singletons. The sample was blood. The receptors here all came from a man aged 40-55 years in good health. Both conserved end residues are part of each CDR3. D genes are given only for firm matches. Rows give clone size only sometimes, using once, few, many, or a class for an expanded clone.

D gene: .
clone size: .
V gene: TRBV7-2
J gene: TRBJ1-5
CDR3 DNA: TGTGCCAGCAGCTTATTAATAGCCAGAAGGGATCAGCCCCAGCATTTT
CDR3 protein: CASSLLIARRDQPQHF

D gene: .
clone size: .
V gene: TRBV29-1
J gene: TRBJ2-3
CDR3 DNA: TGCAGCGTCGCTGGGGCCCGACATACTTCGTCTTATCGGACAGATACGCAGTATTTT
CDR3 protein: CSVAGARHTSSYRTDTQYF

D gene: .
clone size: .
V gene: TRBV11-2
J gene: TRBJ1-2
CDR3 DNA: TGTGCCAGCAGCTTGTTTCCAGCGGTCTATGGCTACACCTTC
CDR3 protein: CASSLFPAVYGYTF

D gene: TRBD1
clone size: .
V gene: TRBV6-5
J gene: TRBJ2-5
CDR3 DNA: TGTGCCAGCCACAGGGGCGGGGAGACCCAGTACTTC
CDR3 protein: CASHRGGETQYF

D gene: .
clone size: .
V gene: TRBV18
J gene: TRBJ1-1
CDR3 DNA: TGTGCCAGCTCACCATCGCCGGGGCAGGGTACTGAAGCTTTCTTT
CDR3 protein: CASSPSPGQGTEAFF

D gene: TRBD2
clone size: .
V gene: TRBV9
J gene: TRBJ2-2
CDR3 DNA: TGTGCCAGCAGCGTAGAACTAGCGGGAAACACCGGGGAGCTGTTTTTT
CDR3 protein: CASSVELAGNTGELFF

D gene: .
clone size: .
V gene: TRBV19
J gene: TRBJ2-7
CDR3 DNA: TGTGCCAGTAGTATTGGTACCCCCCGTTACGAGCAGTACTTC
CDR3 protein: CASSIGTPRYEQYF

D gene: .
clone size: .
V gene: TRBV9
J gene: TRBJ2-1
CDR3 DNA: TGTGCCAGCAGCACCCAAATCGGGCTAGGATCCTACAATGAGCAGTTCTTC
CDR3 protein: CASSTQIGLGSYNEQFF

D gene: .
clone size: .
V gene: TRBV4-2
J gene: TRBJ2-3
CDR3 DNA: TGTGCCAGCAGCCAAAGACCAGCGGATAGCACAGATACGCAGTATTTT
CDR3 protein: CASSQRPADSTDTQYF

D gene: TRBD2
clone size: .
V gene: TRBV6-5
J gene: TRBJ2-5
CDR3 DNA: TGTGCCAGCAGTCTCGACGTCGGGGGGTCGGAGACCCAGTACTTC
CDR3 protein: CASSLDVGGSETQYF

D gene: .
clone size: .
V gene: TRBV5-6
J gene: TRBJ1-2
CDR3 DNA: TGTGCCAGCAGCACTCCGCGGGAAAGTGAAGTCTATGGCTACACCTTC
CDR3 protein: CASSTPRESEVYGYTF

D gene: TRBD1
clone size: .
V gene: TRBV7-9
J gene: TRBJ2-7
CDR3 DNA: TGTGCCAGCAGCTACGCCGGGACAGGGGGTCCCGAGCAGTACTTC
CDR3 protein: CASSYAGTGGPEQYF

D gene: TRBD1
clone size: .
V gene: TRBV2
J gene: TRBJ1-4
CDR3 DNA: TGTGCCAGCACCTACAGAGGGGGCACTAATGAAAAACTGTTTTTT
CDR3 protein: CASTYRGGTNEKLFF

D gene: .
clone size: .
V gene: TRBV5-6
J gene: TRBJ2-7
CDR3 DNA: TGTGCCAGCAGTTCCCTGAGTGCTTTATCCTACCACGAGCAGTACTTC
CDR3 protein: CASSSLSALSYHEQYF

D gene: .
clone size: .
V gene: TRBV4-2
J gene: TRBJ2-5
CDR3 DNA: TGTGCCAGCAGTGGCAGCAGAGAGACCCAGTACTTC
CDR3 protein: CASSGSRETQYF

D gene: .
clone size: .
V gene: TRBV4-3
J gene: TRBJ1-2
CDR3 DNA: TGCGCCAGCAGCCAAGAGAAATACAGCTATGGCTACACCTTC
CDR3 protein: CASSQEKYSYGYTF

D gene: .
clone size: .
V gene: TRBV18
J gene: TRBJ2-3
CDR3 DNA: TGTGCCAGCTCACACCTTTCCAAGGCACAGGGCGTAGCAGATACGCAGTATTTT
CDR3 protein: CASSHLSKAQGVADTQYF

D gene: TRBD2
clone size: .
V gene: TRBV9
J gene: TRBJ2-2
CDR3 DNA: TGTGCCAGCCAAACCGGGGGGGGCGGCACCGGGGAGCTGTTTTTT
CDR3 protein: CASQTGGGGTGELFF

D gene: .
clone size: .
V gene: TRBV10-3
J gene: TRBJ2-3
CDR3 DNA: TGTGCCATCAGGGAGGACTCCAATACGCAGTATTTT
CDR3 protein: CAIREDSNTQYF

D gene: TRBD1
clone size: .
V gene: TRBV24-1
J gene: TRBJ1-2
CDR3 DNA: TGTGCCACCTCTCCCGGGACAGGGGGATATAGGGGCTACACCTTC
CDR3 protein: CATSPGTGGYRGYTF

D gene: .
clone size: .
V gene: TRBV7-8
J gene: TRBJ1-5
CDR3 DNA: TGTGCCAGCAGTCTTTCCAGGCAGGACCCTCTTAGGAGCAATCAGCCCCAGCATTTT
CDR3 protein: CASSLSRQDPLRSNQPQHF

D gene: TRBD1
clone size: .
V gene: TRBV5-6
J gene: TRBJ1-1
CDR3 DNA: TGTGCCAGCAGCTTGGAGGGGATCTTGACAGGGCCTATGAACACTGAAGCTTTCTTT
CDR3 protein: CASSLEGILTGPMNTEAFF

D gene: TRBD1
clone size: .
V gene: TRBV27
J gene: TRBJ1-5
CDR3 DNA: TGTGCCAGCCGGAGGGGGCGAAGAGGCAATCAGCCCCAGCATTTT
CDR3 protein: CASRRGRRGNQPQHF

D gene: .
clone size: .
V gene: TRBV7-2
J gene: TRBJ2-7
CDR3 DNA: TGTGCCAGCAGCTTAGGCAGGGGGGCATACGAGCAGTACTTC
CDR3 protein: CASSLGRGAYEQYF

D gene: .
clone size: .
V gene: TRBV15
J gene: TRBJ1-5
CDR3 DNA: TGTGCCACCAGCAGAGAGGGGGGGGTGTTAAATTTT
CDR3 protein: CATSREGGVLNF

D gene: TRBD2
clone size: .
V gene: TRBV5-6
J gene: TRBJ2-1
CDR3 DNA: TGTGCCAGCAGCTTAGGACTAGCGGGAGGGATTGAGCAGTTCTTC
CDR3 protein: CASSLGLAGGIEQFF

D gene: .
clone size: .
V gene: TRBV10-3
J gene: TRBJ1-2
CDR3 DNA: TGTGCCATCAGTGAGTTGAACTATGGCTACACCTTC
CDR3 protein: CAISELNYGYTF

D gene: TRBD1
clone size: .
V gene: TRBV4-2
J gene: TRBJ1-5
CDR3 DNA: TGTGCCAGCAGCCAAGGGACAGGGGGAGATCAGCCCCAGCATTTT
CDR3 protein: CASSQGTGGDQPQHF

D gene: .
clone size: .
V gene: TRBV4-1
J gene: TRBJ1-5
CDR3 DNA: TGCGCCAGCAGCCATGCCGGGGGGCCCCAGCATTTT
CDR3 protein: CASSHAGGPQHF

D gene: .
clone size: .
V gene: TRBV10-2
J gene: TRBJ1-5
CDR3 DNA: TGCGCCAGCACCTCGGGAGGGACTCAGCCCCAGCATTTT
CDR3 protein: CASTSGGTQPQHF

D gene: .
clone size: .
V gene: TRBV7-8
J gene: TRBJ2-7
CDR3 DNA: TGTGCCAGCAGCTTGACCGGAGCGGGCGAGCAGTACTTC
CDR3 protein: CASSLTGAGEQYF

D gene: TRBD1
clone size: .
V gene: TRBV28
J gene: TRBJ2-7
CDR3 DNA: TGTGCCACCTCCCCAACCGGGACAGCCTACGAGCAGTACTTC
CDR3 protein: CATSPTGTAYEQYF

D gene: .
clone size: .
V gene: TRBV4-2
J gene: TRBJ2-3
CDR3 DNA: TGTGCCAGCAGCCAACAGCCGGCGTCTAGCACAGATACGCAGTATTTT
CDR3 protein: CASSQQPASSTDTQYF

D gene: TRBD1
clone size: .
V gene: TRBV18
J gene: TRBJ2-7
CDR3 DNA: TGTGCCAGCTCACCTCCGGGACAGGGGATCTACGAGCAGTACTTC
CDR3 protein: CASSPPGQGIYEQYF

D gene: .
clone size: .
V gene: TRBV18
J gene: TRBJ1-1
CDR3 DNA: TGTGCCAGCTCACCACTACAGGGCGGTGAAGCTTTCTTT
CDR3 protein: CASSPLQGGEAFF

D gene: .
clone size: once
V gene: TRBV6-5
J gene: TRBJ1-1
CDR3 DNA: TGTGCCAGCAGTCGTGGGAACACTGAAGCTTTCTTT
CDR3 protein: CASSRGNTEAFF

D gene: .
clone size: .
V gene: TRBV7-7
J gene: TRBJ2-5
CDR3 DNA: TGTGCTAGCAGCATCGGGGGTTGGGAGACCCAGTACTTC
CDR3 protein: CASSIGGWETQYF

D gene: .
clone size: .
V gene: TRBV15
J gene: TRBJ1-5
CDR3 DNA: TGTGCCACGGCACAGGGAGGAAATCAGCCCCAGCATTTT
CDR3 protein: CATAQGGNQPQHF

D gene: .
clone size: .
V gene: TRBV4-2
J gene: TRBJ1-6
CDR3 DNA: TGTGCCAGCAGCCAACGTCGGAATTCACCCCTCCACTTT
CDR3 protein: CASSQRRNSPLHF

D gene: .
clone size: .
V gene: TRBV15
J gene: TRBJ1-1
CDR3 DNA: TGTGCCACCAGCAGCCCAGGGCTATTCAACCGTATGAACACTGAAGCTTTCTTT
CDR3 protein: CATSSPGLFNRMNTEAFF

D gene: .
clone size: .
V gene: TRBV6-4
J gene: TRBJ1-6
CDR3 DNA: TGTGCCAGCAGTGACAGGGAGGGCTCACCCCTCCACTTT
CDR3 protein: CASSDREGSPLHF

D gene: .
clone size: .
V gene: TRBV12-5
J gene: TRBJ1-2
CDR3 DNA: TGTGCTAGTGGTTTGGGTATTACAGGGTTGTATGGCTACACCTTC
CDR3 protein: CASGLGITGLYGYTF